The 32 T cell receptor beta chains listed next were all sequenced from one sample in a study of blood T cell repertoires in COVID-19. The table came from immunoSEQ multiplex PCR; TCRdb's copy has only in-frame clones and leaves some out. Of roughly 59,000 clones detected, around 81% appear once; the ten largest clones hold 3% to 4.5%. Sequencing was performed on peripheral blood. The receptor set was obtained from a woman at least 80 years old with acute or convalescent COVID-19.

This rearrangement joins TRBV3-1 (or the pseudogene TRBV3-2) to TRBJ2-7; 11 bases align to TRBD1. CDR1 is LGHDT, CDR2 YNNKEL, per germline (reference sequence). J gave up 4 bases and V 1 base, and 9 bases lay outside the gene matches. The CDR3 loop spans 17 amino acids. CDR3 residues: CASSQGLGQGVSYEQYF. The CDR3 bases are TGTGCCAGCAGCCAAGGGTTGGGACAGGGGGTATCTTACGAGCAGTACTTC.

This chain uses TRBV5-6 with TRBJ2-6, with TRBD2 identical over 8 bases. J was trimmed by 0 bases and V by 4 bases; bases with no gene match: 6. Germline V gives CDR1 SGHDT, CDR2 YYEEEE. The CDR3 has 17 amino acids. As DNA, the CDR3 is TGTGCCAGCAGCGGGGCGGGGGGCCTCTCTGGGGCCAACGTCCTGACTTTC. This sequence encodes CASSGAGGLSGANVLTF.

The chain recombines TRBV7-2 with TRBJ1-5; maybe TRBD1 (5 bases). The CDR3 length is 16 residues. From germline, CDR1 is SGHTA and CDR2 FQGNSA. V dropped 5 bases and J dropped 4 bases, with 18 bases sitting between them. This chain's CDR3 is CASSPPARGSNQPQHF. In nucleotides, the CDR3 is TGTGCCAGCAGCCCTCCCGCCCGGGGGAGTAATCAGCCCCAGCATTTT. Using reference TRBV7-2 and TRBJ1-5 for the parts outside the CDR3, the full variable domain is GAGVSQSPSNKVTEKGKDVELRCDPISGHTALYWYRQSLGQGLEFLIYFQGNSAPDKSGLPSDRFSAERTGGSVSTLTIQRTQQEDSAVYLCASSPPARGSNQPQHFGDGTRLSIL.

The chain recombines TRBV12-3 or TRBV12-4 with TRBJ2-2; D ambiguous. The ends were cut back, 4 bases at V and 5 bases at J, with 8 bases in the middle. The CDR3 totals 13 residues. CDR3 nucleotides: TGTGCCAGCAGTTCCCTAGGAACCGGGGAGCTGTTTTTT. It encodes CASSSLGTGELFF.

This clone was seen once. The chain has TRBV7-2 and TRBJ2-3, with 8 bases identical to TRBD2. The CDR3 is made up of 16 amino acids. Per the germline V gene, CDR1 is SGHTA and CDR2 is FQGNSA. V was pared by 2 bases and J by 3 bases, with 7 bases of the junction left unmatched. In DNA, the CDR3 is TGTGCCAGCAGCTTAAGGGCGGGGGGAAATACAGATACGCAGTATTTT. Protein product: CASSLRAGGNTDTQYF.

The V call is TRBV28, the J call TRBJ1-1; D is possibly TRBD1 (6 bases). Germline assignment: CDR1 MDHEN and CDR2 SYDVKM. This CDR3 has 11 amino acids. The V and J ends lost 7 bases and 7 bases respectively, with 10 bases between them. The CDR3 DNA reads TGTGCCAGCAACAGGGCTGGTGAAGCTTTCTTT. As protein: CASNRAGEAFF.

The chain uses TRBV9 and TRBJ1-1, with D unclear. The CDR3 covers 13 residues. The V end lost 3 bases, the J end lost 2 bases, and 8 bases lay between the germline ends. The germline CDR1 and CDR2 sequences are SGDLS and YYNGEE. CDR3 protein: CASSAGSNTEAFF. CDR3 in DNA: TGTGCCAGCAGCGCAGGAAGTAACACTGAAGCTTTCTTT. The complete variable domain, with remaining parts taken from reference TRBV9 and TRBJ1-1, reads DSGVTQTPKHLITATGQRVTLRCSPRSGDLSVYWYQQSLDQGLQFLIQYYNGEERAKGNILERFSAQQFPDLHSELNLSSLELGDSALYFCASSAGSNTEAFFGQGTRLTVV.

The chain has TRBV18 and TRBJ1-2; a weak D match, TRBD1 (6 bases). CDR3 length: 11 residues. V was trimmed by 4 bases and J by 8 bases, leaving 8 bases between them. CDR1 and CDR2 from the germline V gene are KGHSH and LQKENI. CDR3 sequence (DNA): TGTGCCAGCTCACTCGGACAGGGCTACACCTTC. This translates into CASSLGQGYTF.

The chain joins TRBV5-1 to TRBJ2-7; 9 nucleotides match TRBD1. V gave up 4 bases and J gave up 5 bases; unmatched junction bases: 10. The CDR3 totals 15 residues. Germline loops: CDR1 SGHRS, CDR2 YFSETQ. The CDR3: CASSPVGDRVDEQYF. CDR3 sequence (DNA): TGCGCCAGCAGCCCGGTGGGGGACAGGGTCGACGAGCAGTACTTC.

The chain links TRBV7-9 to TRBJ2-2; 11 bases map to TRBD1. V was clipped by 4 bases and J by 6 bases; unmatched bases: 4. The length of the CDR3 is 15 residues. Germline assignment: CDR1 SEHNR and CDR2 FQNEAQ (reference sequence). CDR3 DNA: TGTGCCAGCAGCTGGACAGGGGGCCCGGCCGGGGAGCTGTTTTTT. It is translated as CASSWTGGPAGELFF.

The chain carries TRBV6-1 and TRBJ2-1; D ambiguous. The CDR3 length is 15 residues. V was shortened by 2 bases and J by 0 bases, with 8 bases between the two germline ends. CDR1 and CDR2 from the germline V gene are MNHNS and SASEGT. CDR3 coding DNA: TGTGCCAGCAGTGAAATCGGGTTCTCCTACAATGAGCAGTTCTTC. Translation gives CASSEIGFSYNEQFF.

This sequence joins TRBV5-1 and TRBJ2-1; TRBD2 matches 11 bases. The trim removed 3 bases at V and 8 bases at J, leaving 13 bases unmatched. The germline V gene has CDR1 SGHRS and CDR2 YFSETQ. The CDR3 sequence is 17 residues long. In DNA form, the CDR3 reads TGCGCCAGCAGCTCTGGGGGCACTAGCGGGAGTCTCGATGAGCAGTTCTTC. Its protein is CASSSGGTSGSLDEQFF.

The V and J genes are TRBV7-3 and TRBJ2-5; unclear D gene. V dropped 2 bases and J dropped 5 bases, with 15 bases sitting between them. The CDR3 length is 15 residues. The V gene's germline CDR1 is SGHTA and CDR2 FQGTGA. The CDR3 DNA is TGTGCCAGCAGCTTAGGAGCCCTCCCGGCGGAGACCCAGTACTTC. Translation: CASSLGALPAETQYF.

This clone was found once. The chain employs TRBV5-4 and TRBJ1-2; 7 bases match TRBD1. Germline assignment: CDR1 SGHNT and CDR2 YYREEE (reference sequence). The trim removed 0 bases at V and 8 bases at J, leaving 4 bases unmatched. This CDR3 has 13 residues. The CDR3 bases are TGTGCCAGCAGCTTGGAACAGGGACAGGGCTACACCTTC. Amino acids: CASSLEQGQGYTF.

This chain links TRBV12-3 or TRBV12-4 with TRBJ1-1; D is unclear. The CDR3 has 12 amino acids. V was trimmed by 5 bases and J by 9 bases, leaving 13 bases between them. The CDR3 DNA reads TGTGCCAGCAGTGAGGGCTCACCCAAAGCTTTCTTT. Translating gives CASSEGSPKAFF.

The V call is TRBV18, the J call TRBJ2-1, with D possibly matching TRBD2 (5 bases). The V gene lost 1 base and the J gene lost 0 bases, with 10 bases spanning the gap. Per germline, CDR1 KGHSH and CDR2 LQKENI. The CDR3 loop spans 16 amino acids. CDR3 sequence (DNA): TGTGCCAGCTCACCACTAAGCGGTAGCTCCTACAATGAGCAGTTCTTC. This encodes CASSPLSGSSYNEQFF.

The chain links TRBV5-1 to TRBJ1-6; D remains unclear. This CDR3 spans 15 amino acids. Trimming stripped 7 bases from V and 8 bases from J, with 19 bases between. Germline assignment: CDR1 SGHRS and CDR2 YFSETQ. As DNA, the CDR3 is TGCGCCAGCCGTGCCTTTCCCGGCGGGGATTCACCCCTCCACTTT. As protein: CASRAFPGGDSPLHF.

This chain's CDR3 is CAWSPVLFQPQHF. DNA of the CDR3: TGTGCCTGGAGCCCGGTCCTCTTTCAGCCCCAGCATTTT. This chain links TRBV30 with TRBJ1-5; no reliable D call. The CDR3 totals 13 residues. CDR1 and CDR2 (germline): GTSNPN, SVGIG (reference sequence). Trimming cost V 3 bases and J 6 bases, with 12 bases left between them.

This sequence joins TRBV12-3 or TRBV12-4 and TRBJ2-3, with D perhaps matching TRBD2 (5 bases). V was trimmed by 2 bases and J by 10 bases, leaving 10 bases between them. The CDR3 has 12 residues. The chain's CDR3 is CASSLLSGAQYF. DNA of the CDR3: TGTGCCAGCAGTTTATTGTCCGGGGCGCAGTATTTT.

V gene TRBV28 combines with J gene TRBJ2-7; 7 bases fit TRBD2. V lost 3 bases to trimming and J lost 2 bases; unmatched junction nucleotides: 7. The CDR3 extends over 15 amino acids. Germline V gene lookup returns CDR1 MDHEN and CDR2 SYDVKM. CDR3 sequence (DNA): TGTGCCAGCAGTTTCGGGGGGACCGGTGCCTACGAGCAGTACTTC. Translated, it gives CASSFGGTGAYEQYF.

This rearrangement joins TRBV3-1 (or the pseudogene TRBV3-2) to TRBJ2-1; the match to TRBD1 covers 10 bases. The CDR3 extends over 15 amino acids. Looked up from germline, CDR1 is LGHDT and CDR2 is YNNKEL (reference sequence). J lost 8 bases, V lost 5 bases, and 9 bases had no gene match. The CDR3 protein is CASSLAGTGVDEQFF. Here the CDR3 DNA reads TGTGCCAGCAGCTTAGCCGGGACAGGGGTGGATGAGCAGTTCTTC.

The chain joins TRBV5-1 to TRBJ2-5, with D tentatively TRBD2 (5 bases). Germline CDR1 and CDR2: SGHRS and YFSETQ. CDR3 length equals 14 residues. CDR3 nucleotides: TGCGCTACAACCGGGAACGACGCCAGAGAGACCCAGTACTTC. Translated, it gives CATTGNDARETQYF.

CDR3 bases: TGTGCCAGCAGCGGCGGCGTTAGCGGGAGGCTCGGGGAGCTGTTTTTT. Translation: CASSGGVSGRLGELFF. V gene TRBV9 combines with J gene TRBJ2-2, with 10 bases matching TRBD2. Germline V gene lookup returns CDR1 SGDLS and CDR2 YYNGEE. The ends lost 3 bases at V and 7 bases at J; junction bases unmatched: 9. The CDR3 has 16 amino acids.

The rearrangement links TRBV5-1 to TRBJ1-1, with 8 bases identical to TRBD1. The CDR3 runs to 14 residues. CDR1 SGHRS and CDR2 YFSETQ come from the germline V gene. After removal of 3 bases from V and 3 bases from J, the junction contained 4 bases not matched to a gene. DNA of the CDR3: TGCGCCAGCAGCTCCGGGACAGGCTACACTGAAGCTTTCTTT. Protein: CASSSGTGYTEAFF.

This chain links TRBV5-5 with TRBJ2-1, with 10 bases lining up with TRBD2. Germline CDR1 reads SGHKS; CDR2 reads YYEKEE (reference sequence). There are 17 residues in the CDR3. The J segment lost 4 bases and the V segment lost 0 bases, leaving 7 bases of the junction unmatched. CDR3 amino acids: CASSLAPSGGYYNEQFF. The CDR3 DNA follows: TGTGCCAGCAGCTTGGCCCCTAGCGGGGGCTATTACAATGAGCAGTTCTTC.

V gene TRBV2 combines with J gene TRBJ2-2, with no clear D. V was cut by 5 bases and J by 3 bases, with 7 bases left in between. Germline V gene data show CDR1 as SNHLY and CDR2 as FYNNEI. The CDR3 totals 13 residues. Here the CDR3 DNA reads TGTGCCAGCAGTAGAACTTACACCGGGGAGCTGTTTTTT. This gives the protein CASSRTYTGELFF.

This clone was counted between two and nine times. V gene TRBV7-2 combines with J gene TRBJ1-2, with a tentative D call TRBD1 (6 bases). Germline CDR1 and CDR2: SGHTA and FQGNSA. The CDR3 runs 14 residues. The V gene lost 2 bases and the J gene lost 7 bases, with 14 bases spanning the gap. CDR3 sequence: CASSLMGPGAGYTF. DNA of the CDR3: TGTGCCAGCAGCTTAATGGGCCCAGGGGCTGGCTACACCTTC.

This clone was detected only once. This same CDR3 is encoded by further DNA sequences in the sample. This sequence joins TRBV19 and TRBJ1-5; D might be TRBD1 (5 bases). The CDR3 spans 14 residues. Germline V lookup: CDR1 LNHDA, CDR2 SQIVND (reference sequence). Deletions cut 6 bases from V and 9 bases from J, with 18 bases between. The CDR3 region has the DNA TGTGCCAGTAGCGCAGGGCAGCCCCAGATGCCCCAGCATTTT. This sequence encodes CASSAGQPQMPQHF.

This sequence joins TRBV7-2 and TRBJ1-6, with a tentative D call TRBD1 (6 bases). Germline V gene sequence: CDR1 SGHTA, CDR2 FQGNSA. This CDR3 has 15 amino acids. Trimming took 1 base from V and 8 from J, leaving 12 bases between them. CDR3 residues: CASSLERTDYSPLHF. In DNA form, the CDR3 reads TGTGCCAGCAGCTTAGAAAGGACAGACTATTCACCCCTCCACTTT.

This chain uses TRBV6-5 with TRBJ2-1, with 8 bases that match TRBD2. With V trimmed by 5 bases and J by 6 bases, 9 bases remained unmatched. This CDR3 has 15 residues. Germline CDR1 and CDR2: MNHEY and SVGAGI. CDR3 region: CASSPGTSRSNEQFF. The CDR3 DNA sequence: TGTGCCAGCAGTCCCGGGACTAGTAGATCCAATGAGCAGTTCTTC.

The chain links TRBV5-1 to TRBJ1-4; D not certain. The CDR3 contains 13 residues. Germline V gene sequence: CDR1 SGHRS, CDR2 YFSETQ. V lost 0 bases and J lost 2, with 2 bases in between. The CDR3 loop reads CASSLATNEKLFF. CDR3 DNA: TGCGCCAGCAGCTTGGCTACTAATGAAAAACTGTTTTTT.

CDR3 sequence: CASSTRLDAREQYF. CDR3 DNA sequence: TGTGCCAGCAGCACACGACTAGATGCCCGGGAGCAGTACTTC. This chain uses TRBV7-2 with TRBJ2-7; D possibly corresponds to TRBD2 (6 bases). Trimming removed 5 bases at V and 7 bases at J, with 18 bases between. Per the germline V gene, CDR1 is SGHTA and CDR2 is FQGNSA. There are 14 residues in the CDR3. Looking up the rest from reference TRBV7-2 and TRBJ2-7 gives the full variable domain: GAGVSQSPSNKVTEKGKDVELRCDPISGHTALYWYRQSLGQGLEFLIYFQGNSAPDKSGLPSDRFSAERTGGSVSTLTIQRTQQEDSAVYLCASSTRLDAREQYFGPGTRLTVT.